This T cell receptor (beta chain) was recorded in a study of blood T cell repertoires in COVID-19. Profiling relied on immunoSEQ multiplex PCR, and the TCRdb table lists in-frame clones only, not all of them. The sample shows around 340,000 clones, 86% of them seen only once. This clone occurred once. Germline CDR1 SNHLY, CDR2 FYNNEI. J gave up 0 bases and V 1 base, and 5 bases lay outside the gene matches. The CDR3 totals 16 residues. The sample consisted of peripheral blood. This rearrangement joins TRBV2 to TRBJ1-2; the match to TRBD1 covers 7 bases. This TCR was sampled from a woman aged 55-70 years with COVID-19, enrolled during active disease. CDR3 sequence (DNA): TGTGCCAGCAGTGAAGAAGGTCAGGGGGCTAACTATGGCTACACCTTC. It specifies CASSEEGQGANYGYTF.